This entry is about one TCR beta chain. This CDR3 comprises 14 residues. Clones were read by immunoSEQ multiplex PCR, and TCRdb kept only the in-frame ones, dropping some. The repertoire consists of fewer than 9,500 clones, with 90% to 95% occurring once and the leading ten covering roughly 9.7%. The data derive from a study of technical replicates of blood from several donors. The receptor was isolated from a human donor in good health. The chain carries TRBV21-1 and TRBJ1-2. TRBV21-1 is a pseudogene locus. The material sequenced was PBMCs. In DNA form, the CDR3 reads TGTGCCCAATCCCTTGGGGAGAAGGACTATGGCTACACCTTC. It is translated as CAQSLGEKDYGYTF.